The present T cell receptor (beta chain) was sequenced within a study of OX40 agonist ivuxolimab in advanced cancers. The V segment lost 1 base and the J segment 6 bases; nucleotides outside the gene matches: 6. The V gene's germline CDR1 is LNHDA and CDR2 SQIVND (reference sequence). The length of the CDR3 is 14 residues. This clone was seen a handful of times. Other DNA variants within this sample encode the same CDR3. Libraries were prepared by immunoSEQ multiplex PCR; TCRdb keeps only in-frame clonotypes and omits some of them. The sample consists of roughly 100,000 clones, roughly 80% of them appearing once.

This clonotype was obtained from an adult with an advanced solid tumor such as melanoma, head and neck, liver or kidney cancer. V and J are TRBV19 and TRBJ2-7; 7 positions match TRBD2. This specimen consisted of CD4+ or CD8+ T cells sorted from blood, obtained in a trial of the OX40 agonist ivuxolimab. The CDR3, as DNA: TGTGCCAGTAGTATAGCATCCCGCGGGAGCGAGCAGTACTTC. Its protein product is CASSIASRGSEQYF.